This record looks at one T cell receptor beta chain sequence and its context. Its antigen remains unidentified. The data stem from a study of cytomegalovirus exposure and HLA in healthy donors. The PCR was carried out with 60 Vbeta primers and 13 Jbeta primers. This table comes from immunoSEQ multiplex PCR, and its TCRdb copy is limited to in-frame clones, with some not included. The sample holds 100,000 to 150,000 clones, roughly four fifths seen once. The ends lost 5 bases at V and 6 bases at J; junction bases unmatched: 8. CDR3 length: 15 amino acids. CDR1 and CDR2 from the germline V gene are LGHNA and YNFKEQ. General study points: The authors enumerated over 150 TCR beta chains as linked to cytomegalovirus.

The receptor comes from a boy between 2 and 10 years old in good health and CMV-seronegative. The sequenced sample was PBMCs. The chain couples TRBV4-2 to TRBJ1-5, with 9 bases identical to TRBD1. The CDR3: CASSGTGRSGQPQHF. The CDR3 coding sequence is TGTGCCAGCAGCGGGACAGGGAGGTCGGGTCAGCCCCAGCATTTT.